This TCR beta chain stems from a study of regulatory T cells in long-lasting Graves disease. Time point noted: persistent/refractory GD, antithyroid drugs over 5 years with positive TRAb. From PBMCs, RNA was extracted and then used to make the TCR library. The sample holds a few counts of this clonotype. The antigen remains undetermined. Sequencing libraries for TCR beta were prepared with iRepertoire HTBI primers and Arm-PCR of CDR3 regions. From the multiplex PCR reads, TCRdb called clonotypes with MiXCR, one entry per CDR3 protein. The table has fewer than 400,000 distinct CDR3 sequences, around 20% seen once. Findings and caveats of the study: Patients whose Graves' disease persisted exhibited lower TCR diversity than those newly diagnosed.

The CDR3 is made up of 14 amino acids. V shed 7 bases and J shed 0 bases, with 15 bases lying between them. CDR1 is DFQATT, CDR2 SNEGSKA, per germline (reference sequence). The sequences come from peripheral blood mononuclear cells (PBMCs), collected when the disease was refractory, from a patient treated with antithyroid drugs. The chain recombines TRBV20-1 with TRBJ1-1, with a weak D call TRBD1 (6 bases). This TCR derives from a female donor with Graves disease. DNA for the CDR3: TGCAGTGAGGGGGACGGTGGAATGAACACTGAAGCTTTCTTT. Protein: CSEGDGGMNTEAFF.